This TCR beta chain stems from a study of regulatory T cells in long-lasting Graves disease. Study outcomes and limitations: Persistent patients had a count of shared public clonotypes (more than 2,500) that exceeded that of new patients (966).

In building TCR beta libraries, iRepertoire HTBI primers were used together with Arm-PCR of CDR3 regions. TCRdb ran MiXCR on the multiplex PCR reads and lists one entry per CDR3 protein. The sample contains 420,000 or so distinct CDR3 sequences, over 15% of which appear only once. The CDR3 runs to 14 residues. Germline V lookup: CDR1 SGHRS, CDR2 YFSETQ. In regard to this clonotype: Its antigen is unknown. This may stem from a read error, because a much larger clone lies one nucleotide away.

Sample time point: newly diagnosed GD, antithyroid drugs for less than 3 months. Extracted PBMC RNA gave rise to the TCR library. In addition, the sample was reused for a study of T cells in Graves' hyperthyroidism and ophthalmopathy. That paper notes: HTBI primers were used for first-round RT-PCR of the TCR CDR3.

The sequencing here drew on peripheral blood mononuclear cells (PBMCs), taken at new diagnosis, from a patient treated with antithyroid drugs. V and J are TRBV5-1 and TRBJ1-1; a weak D match, TRBD1 (5 bases). The receptor was derived from a woman younger than 35 with Graves disease. The CDR3 region has the DNA TGCGCCAGCAGCTTCACGGGGCGCGTCACTGAAGCTTCCTTT. Translated: CASSFTGRVTEASF.